This is a list of T cell receptor beta chains from one sample in a study of cytomegalovirus exposure and HLA in healthy donors. TCRdb's copy holds only in-frame clones and misses some; the assay was immunoSEQ multiplex PCR. Among tens of thousands of clones listed, roughly 70% were seen once. Material for sequencing was PBMCs. The source of these receptors is a woman younger than 45 in good health and CMV-seronegative. The CDR3 runs from the conserved cysteine through the conserved F or W. The D gene is left open where the match is weak. Where a row states a size, it is once, few, many or the class of an expanded clone; other rows omit it.

TRBJ1-5 - - TRBV18 TGTGCCAGCTCACCGTCCGGAGATCAGCCCCAGCATTTT CASSPSGDQPQHF
TRBJ1-1 TRBD1 - TRBV10-2 TGCGCCAGCAGTGGGGCCGAGACAGGGAAGCTCGAAGCTTTCTTT CASSGAETGKLEAFF
TRBJ2-5 - - TRBV5-6 TGTGCCAGCAGTGGGGGGGGCCAGGAGACCCAGTACTTC CASSGGGQETQYF
TRBJ1-5 TRBD1 - TRBV7-6 TGTGCCAGCAGCCGCGGGACAGGCGGGTATCAGCCCCAGCATTTT CASSRGTGGYQPQHF
TRBJ1-2 TRBD1 - TRBV30 TGTGCCTGGGAGACAGGGGGCTCTGGCTACACCTTC CAWETGGSGYTF
TRBJ1-2 - - TRBV6-5 TGTGCCAGCAGTTCCGAGATTACTCTCCACGGCTACACCTTC CASSSEITLHGYTF
TRBJ1-2 - few TRBV7-2 TGTGCCAGCAGCTTAGCACAGGGCGGCGGCTACACCTTC CASSLAQGGGYTF
TRBJ2-5 TRBD2 - TRBV5-1 TGCGCCAGCAGCTCTTCCCGGGAGGGCCGGGGGGAGACCCAGTACTTC CASSSSREGRGETQYF
TRBJ2-7 - few TRBV7-9 TGTGCCAGCAGCTTAGTGGCCAGGCTCAACGAGCAGTACTTC CASSLVARLNEQYF
TRBJ1-2 - - TRBV14 TGTGCCAGCAGCCCTCCTTCTAACTATGGCTACACCTTC CASSPPSNYGYTF
TRBJ2-3 - - TRBV6-6 TGTGCCAGCTCCATTGAGGGGGGCACAGATACGCAGTATTTT CASSIEGGTDTQYF
TRBJ1-2 TRBD1 - TRBV6-6 TGTGCCAGCAGTCCGGGACAGTATAACTATGGCTACACCTTC CASSPGQYNYGYTF
TRBJ1-4 TRBD1 - TRBV30 TGTGCCTGGATCCCAACCCGGGACAGGGGTAGAGGTGAAAAACTGTTTTTT CAWIPTRDRGRGEKLFF
TRBJ2-3 TRBD2 - TRBV30 TGTGCCTGGTCTATAAGCGGGGGGGCAACAGATACGCAGTATTTT CAWSISGGATDTQYF
TRBJ2-5 TRBD2 - TRBV4-2 TGTGCCAGCAGCCAAGATCCGGGACTAGCGGGGGGGGAAGAGACCCAGTACTTC CASSQDPGLAGGEETQYF
TRBJ2-3 TRBD2 - TRBV7-2 TGTGCCAGCAGCCATACTAGCGGGGGGGCCCAAGATACGCAGTATTTT CASSHTSGGAQDTQYF
TRBJ2-3 - - TRBV30 TGTGCCTGGAGTGTAATCGGGGGCACAGATACGCAGTATTTT CAWSVIGGTDTQYF
TRBJ2-7 TRBD1 few TRBV7-9 TGTGCCAGCAGCCGGACAGGGGGTTGGCGGTACGAGCAGTACTTC CASSRTGGWRYEQYF
TRBJ2-5 - few TRBV7-2 TGTGCCAGCAGCTTAGGAGGGCGGGGACAAGAGACCCAGTACTTC CASSLGGRGQETQYF
TRBJ1-4 TRBD1 - TRBV13 TGTGCCAGCAGCTTGGGCAGGGGGCTTGAAAAACTGTTTTTT CASSLGRGLEKLFF
TRBJ2-3 TRBD2 - TRBV19 TGTGCCAGCGTAGGGTGGGGGCGGGGGGGCTCAGATACGCAGTATTTT CASVGWGRGGSDTQYF
TRBJ2-7 - - TRBV10-3 TGTGCCATCAGTGACCAGAGCCAGGGATCCTACGAGCAGTACTTC CAISDQSQGSYEQYF
TRBJ2-3 - - TRBV9 TGTGCCAGCAAAGGGGGGGGAAGCACAGATACGCAGTATTTT CASKGGGSTDTQYF
TRBJ2-7 - - TRBV10-3 TGTGCCATCAGGGGACAATCAGCATACTACGAGCAGTACTTC CAIRGQSAYYEQYF
TRBJ2-5 TRBD2 medium-sized TRBV6-1 TGTGCCAGCAGTGTTCTAGCGGGGCAACCAGAGACCCAGTACTTC CASSVLAGQPETQYF
TRBJ1-2 TRBD1 - TRBV7-9 TGTGCCAGCAGCTTCCCTGACAGGGGGCGCTATGGCTACACCTTC CASSFPDRGRYGYTF
TRBJ1-1 TRBD1 - TRBV19 TGTGCCAGACCGGGACAGGGGACCCCTGAAGCTTTCTTT CARPGQGTPEAFF
TRBJ1-4 - once TRBV5-1 TGCGCCAGCAGCTTGGGCGGGGGTTTTAATGAAAAACTGTTTTTT CASSLGGGFNEKLFF
TRBJ1-6 - - TRBV4-3 TGCGCCAGCAGCCAAGTAGGGGCCGCTTATTCCCCCCTCCACTTT CASSQVGAAYSPLHF
TRBJ2-2 TRBD1 - TRBV9 TGTGCCAGCAGTAAAACGGACAGGGGGCTTTCCGGGGAGCTGTTTTTT CASSKTDRGLSGELFF
TRBJ2-1 - - TRBV11-3 TGTGCCAGCAGCTTGCGGACTCAAAGCGTGGACAATGAGCAGTTCTTC CASSLRTQSVDNEQFF
TRBJ1-4 TRBD1 - TRBV10-3 TGTGCCATAAGGGGACAGGGGGGTAATGAAAAACTGTTTTTT CAIRGQGGNEKLFF
TRBJ1-2 - - TRBV7-9 TGTGCCAGCGGGGACGTCGGGGGCTATGGCTACACCTTC CASGDVGGYGYTF
TRBJ2-1 TRBD2 - TRBV4-1 TGCGCCAGCACCCTAGCGGGGGGCGGCAATGAGCAGTTCTTC CASTLAGGGNEQFF
TRBJ2-7 - - TRBV7-9 TGTGCCAGCACCCTAAGAGGTAGGGGCGAGCAGTACTTC CASTLRGRGEQYF
TRBJ2-1 - - TRBV25-1 TGTGCCAGCAGGACACCCCCCCACTCCTACAATGAGCAGTTCTTC CASRTPPHSYNEQFF
TRBJ1-1 TRBD1 - TRBV18 TGTGCCAGCTCACCAGCTATGGCAGGGGGTTCGGAAGCTTTCTTT CASSPAMAGGSEAFF
TRBJ2-7 - - TRBV4-1 TGCGCCAGCAGCCAAGTTCCAGGTTACGAGCAGTACTTC CASSQVPGYEQYF
TRBJ2-7 - - TRBV6-5 TGTGCCAGCAGTTACTCGGGAGGGGGGTCCTACGAGCAGTACTTC CASSYSGGGSYEQYF
TRBJ1-2 - - TRBV19 TGTGCCAGTAGTATGGTGGGCAATGGCTACACCTTC CASSMVGNGYTF
TRBJ1-2 - - TRBV27 TGTGCCAGCAGTCCCCTAGACAGGACCTATGGCTACACCTTC CASSPLDRTYGYTF
TRBJ1-4 - once TRBV27 TGTGCCAGCAGTTTTATGATGGAGGGTGAAAAACTGTTTTTT CASSFMMEGEKLFF
TRBJ1-1 - - TRBV30 TGTGCCTGGAGTGTAACCCGAGGCACTGAAGCTTTCTTT CAWSVTRGTEAFF